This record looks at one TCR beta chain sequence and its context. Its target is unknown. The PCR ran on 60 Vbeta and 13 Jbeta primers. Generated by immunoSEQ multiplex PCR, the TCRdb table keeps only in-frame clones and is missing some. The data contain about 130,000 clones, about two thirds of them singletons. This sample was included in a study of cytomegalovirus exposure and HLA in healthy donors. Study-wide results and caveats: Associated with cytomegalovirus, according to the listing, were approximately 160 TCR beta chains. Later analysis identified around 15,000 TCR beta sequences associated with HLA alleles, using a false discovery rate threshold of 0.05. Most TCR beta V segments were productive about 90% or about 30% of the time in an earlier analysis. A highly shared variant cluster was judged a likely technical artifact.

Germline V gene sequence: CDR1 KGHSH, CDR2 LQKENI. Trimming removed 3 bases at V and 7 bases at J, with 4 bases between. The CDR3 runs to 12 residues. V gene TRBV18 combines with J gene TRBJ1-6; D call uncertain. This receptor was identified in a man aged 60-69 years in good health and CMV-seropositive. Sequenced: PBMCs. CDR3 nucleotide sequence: TGTGCCAGCTCACCGACAAATTCACCCCTCCACTTT. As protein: CASSPTNSPLHF.